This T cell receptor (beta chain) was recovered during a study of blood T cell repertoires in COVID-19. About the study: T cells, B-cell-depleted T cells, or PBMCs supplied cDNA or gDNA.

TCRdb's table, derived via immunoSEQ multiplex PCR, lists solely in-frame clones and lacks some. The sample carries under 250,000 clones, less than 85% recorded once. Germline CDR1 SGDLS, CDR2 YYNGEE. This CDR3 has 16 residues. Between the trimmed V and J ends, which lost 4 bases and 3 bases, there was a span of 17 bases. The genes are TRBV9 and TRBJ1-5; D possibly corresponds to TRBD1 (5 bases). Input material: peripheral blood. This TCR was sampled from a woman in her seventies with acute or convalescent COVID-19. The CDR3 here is CASSPGPGGNNQPQHF. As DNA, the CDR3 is TGTGCCAGCAGCCCGGGGCCCGGGGGTAACAATCAGCCCCAGCATTTT. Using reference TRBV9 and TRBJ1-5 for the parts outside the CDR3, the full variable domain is DSGVTQTPKHLITATGQRVTLRCSPRSGDLSVYWYQQSLDQGLQFLIQYYNGEERAKGNILERFSAQQFPDLHSELNLSSLELGDSALYFCASSPGPGGNNQPQHFGDGTRLSIL.